Here is one TCR beta chain with its context. The count of this clone is one. It has no known antigen specificity. Base qualities are not provided; no much larger clone lies one nucleotide away. Trimming leaves V shorter by 2 bases and J shorter by 9 bases, with the junction holding 5 bases beyond the gene matches. Via the germline V gene, CDR1 is MNHEY and CDR2 SVGAGI. The cysteine opens and the phenylalanine closes a CDR3 of 13 amino acids. Just CDR3 DNA is preserved here, 39 bases in frame from base 1. This specimen belongs to a study of lymphopenia after photon versus proton radiotherapy (dated by TCRdb to the late 2010s). In terms of the full investigation: In patients with gastrointestinal tumors who developed high-grade lymphopenia, the study compared the immunological effects of photon radiation therapy with those of proton radiation therapy. The study was designed to characterize how the impact on the immune system differs between the two radiation modalities. A cohort of roughly 18 patients with gastrointestinal tumors who received either photon or proton therapy and subsequently developed lymphopenia was included. Findings and caveats that apply to the study as a whole: Relative stability during treatment was observed in proton-treated patients, whereas loss of naive T cells and TCR diversity and gain of effector/memory populations were observed in photon-treated patients. The survival association was assessed only in patients who died, and better survival with proton therapy was presented by the authors as a possibility rather than a demonstrated result. Among patients across the cohort who died, overall survival time showed an inverse correlation with a larger post-nadir drop in TCR diversity. Once the lymphocyte count had reached its nadir, the repertoires of photon-treated patients showed oligoclonal expansion, particularly of CD8+ Temra cells, and this expansion drove the decline in diversity.

Libraries were made using the immunoSEQ multiplex PCR assay. T cell repertoires were profiled with deep sequencing of rearranged TCR beta loci together with multiparametric flow cytometry. TCRdb re-hosts the immuneACCESS table, in-frame sequences only. Its copies lack some clones; in the studies checked, an unresolved V gene accounts for under half of them, and the cause for the rest is not known. The sample has 37,000 or so clones on record, over 65% of them singletons. The ten largest account for 2.5% to 3.5% of the sample. The TCR comes from a man aged 45-65 years with gastric cancer. This chain joins TRBV6-5 to TRBJ1-2, with 8 bases matching TRBD1. Sequences were derived from peripheral blood, sampled from a patient treated with photon-based radiotherapy. The CDR3 amino acid sequence is: CASSYGQGRSYTF. The DNA is as follows: TGTGCCAGCAGTTACGGACAGGGACGGAGCTACACCTTC.